This T cell receptor beta chain was captured in a study of cytomegalovirus exposure and HLA in healthy donors. Study background: Genotyping showed around 81% of fewer than 500 donors falling in the Caucasian-associated ancestry cluster.

Primers: 60 Vbeta forward and 13 Jbeta reverse. Produced via immunoSEQ multiplex PCR; TCRdb's table is partial and in-frame only. The sample has roughly 100,000 clones, roughly four fifths seen once. About this clone: Its cognate antigen is unknown.

Study results and limitations: Per published reports, the classifier diagnosed cytomegalovirus status with high specificity and sensitivity.

The specimen was PBMCs. This clonotype was sampled from a man aged 45-65 years in good health and CMV-seronegative.

The CDR3 coding sequence is TGTGCCAGCAGCTTTGGGACATCCACCTACGAGCAGTACTTC. Amino acid sequence: CASSFGTSTYEQYF. This chain joins TRBV14 and TRBJ2-7; TRBD1 might be the D (6 bases). Trimming shortened V by 5 bases and J by 2 bases, and 13 bases separated the two germline ends. CDR3 length equals 14 residues. Germline lookup yields CDR1 SGHDN and CDR2 FVKESK. The full variable domain, with the rest looked up from reference TRBV14 and TRBJ2-7, is EAGVTQFPSHSVIEKGQTVTLRCDPISGHDNLYWYRRVMGKEIKFLLHFVKESKQDESGMPNNRFLAERTGGTYSTLKVQPAELEDSGVYFCASSFGTSTYEQYFGPGTRLTVT.